This T cell receptor (beta chain) was captured by sequencing in a study of blood T cell repertoires in COVID-19. About the research overall: Both acute and convalescent COVID-19 samples were obtained from the United States, Italy and Spain. Sources were T cells, B-cell-depleted T cells, or PBMCs; the material itself was cDNA or gDNA.

Original handling: How many nucleated cells were present was estimated from reference gene primer amplification. Generated by immunoSEQ multiplex PCR, the TCRdb table keeps only in-frame clones and is missing some. The V and J calls and clone size were taken over from that table, and D and trimming were inferred from the DNA. Of a few hundred thousand clones listed, 89% are singletons. The germline gives CDR1 SGHNT, CDR2 YYREEE (reference sequence). V lost 4 bases, J lost 5 bases, and 15 bases lay in between. The CDR3 runs to 14 residues. The Seattle site enrolled patients during active infection and followed them longitudinally.

Sequenced material: peripheral blood. The receptor was derived from a woman aged 30 to 39 with COVID-19, enrolled during active disease. The chain combines TRBV5-4 with TRBJ2-5; weak D call: TRBD2 (5 bases). In nucleotides, the CDR3 is TGTGCCAGCAGCCTTGAGAGAGGGCAGGAGACCCAGTACTTC. Translating gives CASSLERGQETQYF.